The clone carrying this T cell receptor (beta chain) was picked up one time. Its target is not known. cDNA came from about 0.46 to 1 ug RNA primed by random hexamers. Amplification of TCR beta CDR3 by immunoSEQ multiplex PCR spanned 54 Vbeta and 13 Jbeta. One entry per CDR3 protein results from TCRdb running MiXCR on the immunoSEQ multiplex PCR reads. Among 110,000 or so distinct CDR3 sequences listed, just under 95% were seen once. Trimming cost V 8 bases and J 5 bases, with 10 bases left between them. The CDR3 extends over 11 amino acids. Looked up from germline, CDR1 is GTSNPN and CDR2 is SVGIG (reference sequence). The data are from a study of CD8 T cells in Susac syndrome. Regarding the study as a whole: The study recognized that its TCR sequencing and HLA analysis covered a relatively small number of individuals.

Sequenced input: CD8+ T cells from PBMCs. This rearrangement joins TRBV30 to TRBJ2-1; D may be TRBD1 or TRBD2 (5 bases each). The clonotype comes from a human donor in good health. CDR3 loop: CARDGNNEQFF. Written as DNA, the CDR3 is TGTGCCCGGGACGGGAACAATGAGCAGTTCTTC. Full variable domain (remainder filled in from reference TRBV30 and TRBJ2-1): SQTIHQWPATLVQPVGSPLSLECTVEGTSNPNLYWYRQAAGRGLQLLFYSVGIGQISSEVPQNLSASRPQDRQFILSSKKLLLSDSGFYLCARDGNNEQFFGPGTRLTVL.